This T cell receptor (beta chain) was observed in a study of CD4+ T cells in melanoma. Study-wide results and caveats: A reported correlation linked neoantigen-specific CD4+ T cells to CD8+, macrophage and B cell function.

This CDR3 region has 16 residues. Germline V gives CDR1 SGDLS, CDR2 YYNGEE. The V gene lost 4 bases and the J gene lost 0 bases, with 13 bases spanning the gap. Here immunoSEQ multiplex PCR was the method, and the copy in TCRdb shows in-frame clones only, minus some. The sample includes 120,000 to 150,000 clones, around 90% seen only once; the top ten take approximately 1.4%. On this clone: Its antigen is unknown.

This clonotype was obtained from a human donor with melanoma. V is TRBV9 and J is TRBJ1-4; possible D gene TRBD1, 5 bases. The CDR3 reads CASSPGTATTNEKLFF. The CDR3 bases are TGTGCCAGCAGCCCCGGGACGGCGACAACTAATGAAAAACTGTTTTTT.